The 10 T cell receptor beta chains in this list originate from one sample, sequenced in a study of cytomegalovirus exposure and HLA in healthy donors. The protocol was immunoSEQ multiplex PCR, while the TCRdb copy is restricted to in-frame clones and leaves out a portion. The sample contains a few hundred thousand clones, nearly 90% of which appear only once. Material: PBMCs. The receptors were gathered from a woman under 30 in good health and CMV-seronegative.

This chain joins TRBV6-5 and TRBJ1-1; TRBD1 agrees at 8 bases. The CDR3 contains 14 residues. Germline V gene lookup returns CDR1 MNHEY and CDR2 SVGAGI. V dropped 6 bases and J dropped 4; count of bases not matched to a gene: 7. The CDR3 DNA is TGTGCCAGCAGCAGGGGGCCAGGGAGCACTGAAGCTTTCTTT. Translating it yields CASSRGPGSTEAFF.

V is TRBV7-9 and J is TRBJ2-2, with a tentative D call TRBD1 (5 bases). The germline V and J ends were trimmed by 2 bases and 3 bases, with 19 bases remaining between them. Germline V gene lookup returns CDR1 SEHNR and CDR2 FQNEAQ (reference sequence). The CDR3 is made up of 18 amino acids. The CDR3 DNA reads TGTGCCAGCAGCTTAATCCGGATAGGGGCGCGGCACACCGGGGAGCTGTTTTTT. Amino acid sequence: CASSLIRIGARHTGELFF.

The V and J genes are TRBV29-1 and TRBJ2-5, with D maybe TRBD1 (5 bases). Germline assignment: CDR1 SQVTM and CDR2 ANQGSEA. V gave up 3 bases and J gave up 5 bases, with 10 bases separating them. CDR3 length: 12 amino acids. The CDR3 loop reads CSVDRAGETQYF. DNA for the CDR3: TGCAGCGTTGACAGGGCAGGGGAGACCCAGTACTTC.

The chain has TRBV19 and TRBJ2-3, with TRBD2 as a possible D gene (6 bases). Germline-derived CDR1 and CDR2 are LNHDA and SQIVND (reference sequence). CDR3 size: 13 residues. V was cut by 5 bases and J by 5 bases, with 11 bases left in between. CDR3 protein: CASSLRERDTQYF. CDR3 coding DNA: TGTGCCAGTAGTCTCCGGGAGAGAGATACGCAGTATTTT.

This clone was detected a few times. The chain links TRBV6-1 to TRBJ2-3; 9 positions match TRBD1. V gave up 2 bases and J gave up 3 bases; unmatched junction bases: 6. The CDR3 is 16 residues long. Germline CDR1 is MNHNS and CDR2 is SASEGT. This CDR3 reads CASSENPGTGTDTQYF. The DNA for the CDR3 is TGTGCCAGCAGTGAAAACCCGGGGACAGGGACAGATACGCAGTATTTT.

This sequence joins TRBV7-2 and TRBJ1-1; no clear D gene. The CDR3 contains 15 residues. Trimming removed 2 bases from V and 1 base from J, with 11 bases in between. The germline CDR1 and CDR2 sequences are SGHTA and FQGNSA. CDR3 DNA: TGTGCCAGCAGCTTATCGTACGGTGCGAACACTGAAGCTTTCTTT. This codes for CASSLSYGANTEAFF.

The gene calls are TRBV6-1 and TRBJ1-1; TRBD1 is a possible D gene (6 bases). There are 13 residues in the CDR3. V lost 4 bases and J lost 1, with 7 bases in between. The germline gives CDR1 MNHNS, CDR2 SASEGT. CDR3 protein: CASSATGNTEAFF. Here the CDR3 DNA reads TGTGCCAGCAGTGCGACAGGGAACACTGAAGCTTTCTTT.

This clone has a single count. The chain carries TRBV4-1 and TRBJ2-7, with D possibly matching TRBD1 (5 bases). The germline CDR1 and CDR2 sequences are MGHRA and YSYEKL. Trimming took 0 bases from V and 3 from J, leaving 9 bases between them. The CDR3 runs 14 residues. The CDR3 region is CASSQDTGYYEQYV. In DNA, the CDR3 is TGCGCCAGCAGCCAAGATACAGGCTACTACGAGCAGTACGTC.

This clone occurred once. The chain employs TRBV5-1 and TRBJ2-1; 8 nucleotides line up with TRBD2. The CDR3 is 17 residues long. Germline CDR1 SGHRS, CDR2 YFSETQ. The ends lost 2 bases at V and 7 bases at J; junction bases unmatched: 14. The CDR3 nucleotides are TGCGCCAGCAGCTTCCGAGCCGGGGGGGCCATCCAGAATGAGCAGTTCTTC. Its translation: CASSFRAGGAIQNEQFF.

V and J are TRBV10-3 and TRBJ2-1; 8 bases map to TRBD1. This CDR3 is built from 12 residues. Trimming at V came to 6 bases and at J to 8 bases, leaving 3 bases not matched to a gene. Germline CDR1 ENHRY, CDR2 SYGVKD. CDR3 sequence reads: CAIRAGGHEQFF. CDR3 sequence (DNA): TGTGCCATCAGGGCAGGGGGCCATGAGCAGTTCTTC.